What follows is one T cell receptor beta chain and its context. Its specificity is not known. This sample stems from a study of Ad26.COV2.S vaccination and SARS-CoV-2 variants. The treatment here: 19 received Ad26.COV2.S at low or high dose, single or two shots; a few received placebo; per-sample allocation not given. On day 63 after the first injection, vaccine and placebo recipients gave samples. Based in Boston, the donor was an adult of 18-55 years. General observations from the study: Substantial breadth was reportedly displayed by spike-specific CD8+ and CD4+ T cell responses after vaccination. Total T cell responses may have been underestimated by the TCR breadth and depth analyses. Placebo recipients trailed vaccine recipients in spike-specific TCR breadth.

Germline V gives CDR1 GTSNPN, CDR2 SVGIG (reference sequence). The V gene lost 2 bases and the J gene lost 4 bases, with 11 bases spanning the gap. CDR3 length: 13 amino acids. Profiled with immunoSEQ multiplex PCR; TCRdb holds only in-frame clones, not every one. The sample consists of roughly 420,000 clones, approximately 88% of them appearing once. Here the sequenced sample was peripheral blood, taken in a trial of Ad26.COV2.S vaccine versus placebo. The receptor was derived from a person aged 18-60 years who received the Ad26.COV2.S COVID-19 vaccine or a placebo. The chain employs TRBV30 and TRBJ1-2, with TRBD1 as a possible D gene (5 bases). The DNA of the CDR3 is TGTGCCTGGAGTTTCGGGGGGACCTATGGCTACACCTTC. This codes for CAWSFGGTYGYTF.